Reported below is one TCR beta chain. CDR3 length: 13 amino acids. The germline V gene has CDR1 WSHSY and CDR2 SAAADI. The ends lost 10 bases at V and 6 bases at J; junction bases unmatched: 4. This record belongs to a study of blood T cell repertoires in COVID-19. Study at large: Acute and convalescent COVID-19 samples came from the United States, Italy and Spain. The cDNA or gDNA used as material had been derived from T cells, B-cell-depleted T cells, or PBMCs.

Produced via immunoSEQ multiplex PCR; TCRdb's table is partial and in-frame only. The repertoire has approximately 180,000 clones, around 82% of them found once; the top ten carry roughly a sixth. J is TRBJ1-6 and V is TRBV10-2; 9 bases line up with TRBD1. The receptor comes from a woman between 45 and 60 years old with acute COVID-19. The sample comprised PBMCs or T cells enriched from blood (not recorded which). Written as DNA, the CDR3 is TGCGCCACCCAGGGACAGGGTAATTCACCCCTCCACTTT. This gives the protein CATQGQGNSPLHF.